The subject of this entry is one T cell receptor beta chain. Only a few counts were recorded for this clonotype. Its recognized antigen is unknown. Base qualities are missing; no much larger clone stands one base away. The data belong to a study of CD8 T cells in ankylosing spondylitis (dated by TCRdb to 2015 to 2018). Broadly, across the study: To find TCR variants linked to disease, the study profiled T cell receptor beta repertoires in ankylosing spondylitis patients and healthy donors. The whole study cohort included roughly 110 healthy donors and 25 or so ankylosing spondylitis patients. Samples of peripheral blood were taken, and for ankylosing spondylitis patients, synovial fluid was collected as well. Beyond this particular receptor, the publication reports: In peripheral blood, the disease-linked clones were found at relatively low frequencies and had a CD8+ phenotype. Significant enrichment of the disease-linked clones was reported in matched synovial fluid samples from ankylosing spondylitis patients. Some of the motif variants had been reported before in the synovial fluid and blood of reactive arthritis patients, a finding that suggests common disease-initiation mechanisms. A TCR beta motif made up of fewer than 10 highly homologous amino acid variants appeared to be characteristic of blood from ankylosing spondylitis patients.

The sequencing machine was an Illumina HiSeq 2500. TCR beta libraries were prepared by quantitative 5'-RACE with molecular barcodes. Under the source paper's analysis protocol: To identify disease-linked TCR variants, a new computational method was used, one built on a probabilistic model of VDJ rearrangement. TCRdb cleaned the public reads at Q25 with fastp, built clones with MiXCR and kept in-frame beta chains. Here each entry gathers all rows of one CDR3 protein and keeps the most common genes and DNA. TCRdb assigned the V and J calls; the authors' analysis was not used. This sample is represented by a few hundred thousand distinct CDR3 sequences; about 17% of them were singletons. The ten largest clones add up to about 44% of the sample. The germline V gene gives CDR1 as SGHDN and CDR2 as FVKESK. Inclusive of the bounding cysteine and phenylalanine, the CDR3 is 17 residues long. The only DNA kept is the CDR3, 51 bases in frame from the first base. At the junction V is shortened by 2 bases and J by 10 bases, with 24 bases in between.

Recombination joined TRBV14 with TRBJ2-1, with the D gene call left open. The clonotype originates from a male donor with ankylosing spondylitis. The specimen was blood, either unsorted or a sorted T cell fraction (not recorded which). The DNA sequence is as follows: TGTGCCAGCAGCCAATCCCTAACTTCGGGTCCACCAGTGGAGCAGTTCTTC. Translation gives CASSQSLTSGPPVEQFF. This CDR3, with the reference TRBV14 and TRBJ2-1 proteins standing in past its ends, gives the full variable domain EAGVTQFPSHSVIEKGQTVTLRCDPISGHDNLYWYRRVMGKEIKFLLHFVKESKQDESGMPNNRFLAERTGGTYSTLKVQPAELEDSGVYFCASSQSLTSGPPVEQFFGPGTRLTVL.